Shown below are 2 T cell receptor beta chains from a single sample sequenced in a study of OX40 agonist ivuxolimab in advanced cancers. Libraries were prepared by immunoSEQ multiplex PCR; TCRdb keeps only in-frame clonotypes and omits some of them. This repertoire shows 55,000 to 80,000 clones, 84% found once; its top ten account for more than 8%. The sample consisted of CD4+ or CD8+ T cells sorted from blood, taken in a trial of the OX40 agonist ivuxolimab. The receptors were sampled from an adult with an advanced solid tumor such as melanoma, head and neck, liver or kidney cancer.

The chain couples TRBV9 to TRBJ2-1; D not resolved. CDR3 length: 15 residues. Looked up from germline, CDR1 is SGDLS and CDR2 is YYNGEE. V dropped 3 bases and J dropped 0 bases, with 10 bases sitting between them. This chain's CDR3 is CASSADFYSYNEQFF. For the CDR3, the DNA is TGTGCCAGCAGCGCAGACTTCTACTCCTACAATGAGCAGTTCTTC.

The genes are TRBV7-9 and TRBJ2-1, with 7 positions matching TRBD1. Germline loops: CDR1 SEHNR, CDR2 FQNEAQ (reference sequence). The CDR3 totals 13 residues. The V segment lost 6 bases and the J segment 7 bases; nucleotides outside the gene matches: 6. For the CDR3, the DNA is TGTGCCAGCAGGCCGACAGGGAATAATGAGCAGTTCTTC. Translated, it gives CASRPTGNNEQFF.